Listed here is a single T cell receptor (beta chain). Its target is not known. While unrecorded immune exposures were likely, the donors were nominally healthy when sampled. The germline V gene encodes CDR1 SGHAT and CDR2 FQDESV (reference sequence). Trimming removed 5 bases from V and 3 bases from J; junction bases left unmatched: 9. The CDR3 length is 15 residues. This sample was taken from a study of cytomegalovirus exposure and HLA in healthy donors. Primers: 60 Vbeta forward and 13 Jbeta reverse. Assay: immunoSEQ multiplex PCR; the TCRdb copy retains only in-frame clones and omits some. The data show about 150,000 clones, with roughly 81% seen just once and about 2.3% held by the top ten. Study observations and caveats: Testing in vitro showed a few CMV-associated chains specific for CMV antigens. For cytomegalovirus status, the classifier reportedly gave diagnoses with high specificity and sensitivity.

The TCR was taken from a woman between 18 and 29 years old in good health and CMV-seronegative. The chain uses TRBV11-1 and TRBJ1-1; 7 positions agree with TRBD1. Sequencing was done on a sample of PBMCs. The CDR3 DNA reads TGTGCCAGCAGCCCTCAACAGGGGCAGGACACTGAAGCTTTCTTT. Protein sequence: CASSPQQGQDTEAFF.